The T cell receptor beta chain under discussion was sequenced for a study of shared clonotypes between healthy human individuals. Study-wide context: The composition of the donors was two women and a few men aged 18 to 49. Study results and limitations: Around 4.9% of naive CD4 clonotypes were shared across four donors.

The authors ran the assay at deep level. Produced via immunoSEQ multiplex PCR; TCRdb's table is partial and in-frame only. The sample includes 300,000 to 400,000 clones, around 86% of them seen just once. The CDR3 sequence is 12 residues long. The germline CDR1 and CDR2 sequences are SGDLS and YYNGEE. V lost 0 bases, J lost 4 bases, and 4 bases lay in between. This clone has just one count. The antigen remains undetermined. This chain uses TRBV9 with TRBJ2-5, with D uncertain. This receptor was taken from a man aged 18 to 29 in good health. Sequenced sample: memory CD8+ T cells sorted from blood. Subset meaning: CD45RO+ cells pooled with CCR7-negative TemRA cells. The CDR3 is CASSVVGETQYF. Here the CDR3 DNA reads TGTGCCAGCAGCGTAGTAGGAGAGACCCAGTACTTC.